Given below is one T cell receptor beta chain in context. Its cognate antigen is unknown. Primers for the PCR totalled 60 Vbeta and 13 Jbeta. Generated by immunoSEQ multiplex PCR, the TCRdb table keeps only in-frame clones and is missing some. Of about 150,000 clones in the sample, approximately 86% were seen once. This sample was included in a study of cytomegalovirus exposure and HLA in healthy donors. Whole-study findings and limits: According to a later analysis, donors in an Asian-associated ancestry cluster reportedly had fewer N-insertions than the roughly 640-donor mean.

This CDR3 region has 16 residues. Germline V gene lookup returns CDR1 GTSNPN and CDR2 SVGIG (reference sequence). V lost 5 bases, J lost 2 bases, and 19 bases lay in between. The material sequenced was PBMCs. The V gene is TRBV30, the J gene TRBJ2-1; D might be TRBD2 (6 bases). This TCR derives from a woman aged 45-60 years in good health and CMV-seropositive. CDR3 region: CAWQSQAGSAYNEQFF. CDR3 DNA: TGTGCCTGGCAAAGTCAGGCGGGGAGCGCCTACAATGAGCAGTTCTTC.